This TCR beta chain came from a study of blood T cell repertoires in COVID-19 (dated by TCRdb to 2018 to 2020). About the investigation overall: The collaborator samples originated in the United States, Italy and Spain and spanned the acute and convalescent phases of COVID-19. The prospective study material was composed of cDNA or gDNA derived from T cells, B-cell-depleted T cells, or PBMCs. Deeply sampled blood TCRbeta repertoires from subjects exposed to, actively infected with, or recovered from COVID-19 were included in the dataset. The repertoires were released in a freely available public database intended as a resource for research on the immune response to SARS-CoV-2. The samples were drawn from two sources: the first 160 participants of the ongoing ImmuneRACE study, and over 1,000 subjects contributed by 6 global collaborators. Nearly every sample came with metadata listing a de-identified subject ID, COVID-19 status, age in years and sex. Where available, HLA class I and class II types were taken from metadata supplied by the sample provider and were not determined by assay-based typing.

TCRbeta CDR3 regions were amplified from genomic DNA by means of the immunoSEQ Assay, a bias-controlled multiplex PCR. The source study handled its data this way. Nucleated cell counts per sample were estimated from amplification of reference gene primers within the assay. Sequence reads were collapsed and filtered to measure the absolute abundance of every unique TCRbeta CDR3 rearrangement. For each sample, productive Simpson clonality was calculated as the square root of Simpson's diversity index over productive rearrangements. TCRdb took this table from immuneACCESS and kept in-frame rearrangements with V and J called. Such tables lack part of the clones; where checked against another copy, unresolved V genes explain under half of the gap, and the rest is unexplained. V, J and clone size are those of that table, while D and trimming were read from the DNA. Across this sample there are tens of thousands of clones, with 79% seen only once. About 32% of the sample lies in the top ten.

The collaborating institutions used their own protocols to collect whole blood in K2EDTA tubes. For TCRbeta analysis, collaborators shipped samples in one of three forms: frozen whole blood, isolated PBMCs, or DNA extracted from either of those sample types. Broad study findings and their caveats: How much clinical and demographic metadata was included differed by source and by participant, and the metadata was provided uncurated.

The germline V gene provides CDR1 MNHEY and CDR2 SVGAGI. The junction shows trimming of 7 bases on V and 9 bases on J, plus 10 bases between the germline ends. Reading from cysteine to phenylalanine, the CDR3 counts 11 amino acids. The read is trimmed to its CDR3 DNA, 33 bases read in frame from base 1. In regard to this clone: It has no known antigen specificity. No much larger clonotype is one base removed from it; base qualities were not supplied.

The sequence came from a human donor in a cohort sampled during active COVID-19. The sample comprised peripheral blood. The rearrangement combines TRBV6-5 with TRBJ2-1; D gene: possibly TRBD1, on 6 matching bases. The DNA sequence is TGTGCCAGCACCTTAGGGGGTGAGCAGTTCTTC. The resulting protein is CASTLGGEQFF.